Below, 27 T cell receptor beta chains from the same sample are listed, as sequenced in a study of OX40 agonist ivuxolimab in advanced cancers. Only in-frame clones appear in the TCRdb table, and some are missing; sequencing was by immunoSEQ multiplex PCR. The repertoire consists of approximately 120,000 clones, with 92% occurring once and the leading ten covering more than 0.7%. Material: CD4+ or CD8+ T cells sorted from blood, obtained in a trial of the OX40 agonist ivuxolimab. Receptors were obtained from an adult with an advanced solid tumor such as melanoma, head and neck, liver or kidney cancer.

As concerns this clone: The sample has other DNA sequences that encode this CDR3 too. The V gene is TRBV11-3, the J gene TRBJ2-7; weak D call: TRBD1 (7 bases). V lost 2 bases and J 7 bases, leaving 12 bases between the germline ends. Germline V lookup: CDR1 SGHNT, CDR2 YENEEA. CDR3 size: 13 residues. CDR3 coding DNA: TGTGCCAGCAGCTTAAGACAGGGAGGAGAGCAGTACTTC. Protein product: CASSLRQGGEQYF.

V usage is TRBV5-4 and J usage is TRBJ2-5; 8 bases map to TRBD2. Trimming removed 1 base from V and 2 bases from J; junction bases left unmatched: 10. The CDR3 totals 17 residues. CDR1 and CDR2 from the germline V gene are SGHNT and YYREEE (reference sequence). The CDR3 nucleotides read TGTGCCAGCAGCTTGCTCAAGGTGTTAGCGGGACAAGAGACCCAGTACTTC. Its protein product is CASSLLKVLAGQETQYF.

The chain carries TRBV28 and TRBJ2-4; D remains ambiguous. CDR3 length: 16 residues. The V and J ends lost 6 bases and 2 bases respectively, with 17 bases between them. Germline V gene lookup returns CDR1 MDHEN and CDR2 SYDVKM. The CDR3 loop is CASRDDKTPTKNIQYF. The CDR3 DNA reads TGTGCCAGCAGGGATGACAAGACCCCGACCAAAAACATTCAGTACTTC.

The gene calls are TRBV2 and TRBJ2-2; tentative D call: TRBD2 (5 bases). Trimming stripped 7 bases from V and 6 bases from J, with 18 bases between. Germline CDR1 reads SNHLY; CDR2 reads FYNNEI. The CDR3 extends over 15 amino acids. The CDR3 region has the DNA TGTGCCAGCACCCAACCGGGGAAGTTAGCCGGGGAGCTGTTTTTT. It codes for CASTQPGKLAGELFF.

This chain uses TRBV18 with TRBJ2-1, with 8 nucleotides matching TRBD2. The germline CDR1 and CDR2 sequences are KGHSH and LQKENI. This CDR3 region has 16 residues. The J segment lost 8 bases and the V segment lost 6 bases, leaving 15 bases of the junction unmatched. The CDR3: CASSSSPGRAVDEQFF. The CDR3 DNA reads TGTGCCAGCTCGAGCTCCCCCGGGAGGGCCGTCGATGAGCAGTTCTTC.

The chain recombines TRBV19 with TRBJ1-5, with D unresolved. The length of the CDR3 is 17 residues. V lost 1 base to trimming and J lost 0 bases, with 13 bases between them. Germline V gene lookup returns CDR1 LNHDA and CDR2 SQIVND (reference sequence). The CDR3 reads CASSIGSAGYSNQPQHF. As DNA, the CDR3 is TGTGCCAGTAGTATAGGGTCCGCGGGGTATAGCAATCAGCCCCAGCATTTT.

The chain is built from TRBV28 and TRBJ2-5; tentative D call: TRBD1 (5 bases). TRBJ2-7 matches the DNA end more closely, so the J call is doubtful. The CDR3 is 12 residues long. Germline V lookup: CDR1 MDHEN, CDR2 SYDVKM. CDR3 amino acids: CASRTGAYEQYF. CDR3 sequence (DNA): TGTGCCAGCAGAACAGGAGCCTACGAGCAGTACTTC.

This chain's CDR3 is CASGVNYGYTF. The CDR3 DNA is TGTGCCAGTGGCGTTAACTATGGCTACACCTTC. This chain uses TRBV6-5 with TRBJ1-2; no definite D call. CDR1 and CDR2 (germline): MNHEY, SVGAGI. This CDR3 spans 11 amino acids. With 9 bases removed from V and 1 base from J, the gap between germline ends came to 6 bases.

The rearrangement joins TRBV7-9 to TRBJ1-1; D is unclear. The V end lost 1 base, the J end lost 3 bases, and 12 bases lay between the germline ends. This CDR3 region has 15 residues. The germline CDR1 and CDR2 sequences are SEHNR and FQNEAQ (reference sequence). In DNA, the CDR3 is TGTGCCAGCAGCTTAGGGGCAGGTTCATACACTGAAGCTTTCTTT. This translates into CASSLGAGSYTEAFF.

The rearrangement joins TRBV7-9 to TRBJ2-7; no firm D call. Trimming shortened V by 6 bases and J by 0 bases, and 6 bases separated the two germline ends. The CDR3 is 12 residues long. Per the germline V gene, CDR1 is SEHNR and CDR2 is FQNEAQ (reference sequence). This CDR3 reads CASRSVSYEQYF. CDR3 coding DNA: TGTGCCAGCAGGTCGGTCTCCTACGAGCAGTACTTC.

V is TRBV19 and J is TRBJ1-3, with 7 nucleotides matching TRBD1. The CDR3 has 14 amino acids. Losses at the gene ends were 11 bases for V and 0 bases for J; bases not matched to a gene: 7. Germline CDR1 and CDR2: LNHDA and SQIVND (reference sequence). The CDR3 nucleotides read TGTGCCTGCGGACAGGCCCACTCTGGAAACACCATATATTTT. This encodes CACGQAHSGNTIYF.

The rearrangement joins TRBV9 to TRBJ2-3; 8 bases line up with TRBD2. The CDR3 is made up of 16 amino acids. V trimming: 4 bases; J trimming: 3 bases; junction bases outside the gene matches: 10. Per germline, CDR1 SGDLS and CDR2 YYNGEE. CDR3 in DNA: TGTGCCAGCAGCCGATCCCCGGGAGGGCCTACAGATACGCAGTATTTT. Translated, it gives CASSRSPGGPTDTQYF.

The rearrangement joins TRBV5-1 to TRBJ2-1, with D perhaps TRBD2 (5 bases). Trimming took 2 bases from V and 4 from J, leaving 13 bases between them. The CDR3 consists of 15 residues. Germline-derived CDR1 and CDR2 are SGHRS and YFSETQ. The CDR3 spells CASSLEGVDYNEQFF. The CDR3 region has the DNA TGCGCCAGCAGCTTAGAGGGTGTGGATTACAATGAGCAGTTCTTC.

This chain links TRBV6-6 with TRBJ1-2; D gene unclear. With 4 bases removed from V and 8 bases from J, the gap between germline ends came to 8 bases. CDR1 and CDR2 from the germline V gene are MNHNY and SVGAGI (reference sequence). The CDR3 extends over 11 amino acids. The CDR3 DNA reads as TGTGCCAGCAGTTCCTCTAACGGCTACACCTTC. Its protein is CASSSSNGYTF.

This chain links TRBV27 with TRBJ1-2; D ambiguous. V lost 1 base and J lost 7, with 19 bases in between. Germline assignment: CDR1 MNHEY and CDR2 SMNVEV (reference sequence). This CDR3 contains 16 residues. Written as DNA, the CDR3 is TGTGCCAGCAGTTTATTATTTTCGATTGGTATCTCTGGCTACACCTTC. Its translation is CASSLLFSIGISGYTF.

A note on this clone: The junction differs from germline at one of its ends, possibly a read error. The gene calls are TRBV7-7 and TRBJ2-7; the D is unclear. The CDR3 runs 14 residues. Germline values: CDR1 SSHAT, CDR2 FNYEAQ (reference sequence). CDR3 sequence (DNA): TGTGCTAGCAGCTTAGGACCAGTTACCTACGAGCAGTACTTC. This codes for CASSLGPVTYEQYF.

This chain uses TRBV27 with TRBJ2-7; 8 positions agree with TRBD1. This CDR3 region has 14 residues. With 4 bases clipped from V and 2 bases from J, the junction kept 4 bases outside the gene matches. Germline V gives CDR1 MNHEY, CDR2 SMNVEV (reference sequence). The CDR3 spells CASSSGQGPYEQYF. CDR3 sequence (DNA): TGTGCCAGCAGTTCCGGACAGGGTCCCTACGAGCAGTACTTC.

This clone has just one count. V and J are TRBV7-3 and TRBJ2-5, with D perhaps matching TRBD2 (7 bases). Germline V gene lookup returns CDR1 SGHTA and CDR2 FQGTGA. V lost 5 bases, J lost 5 bases, and 21 bases lay in between. The CDR3 has 16 residues. The CDR3 coding sequence is TGTGCCAGCAGCCCCGCGGGGGCAGGGGACGCGGAGACCCAGTACTTC. Its translation is CASSPAGAGDAETQYF.

The chain has TRBV6-5 and TRBJ1-1; no clear D gene. Germline V gene sequence: CDR1 MNHEY, CDR2 SVGAGI. CDR3 length: 14 residues. The V and J ends lost 5 bases and 4 bases respectively, with 14 bases between them. The CDR3 protein is CASSPGFKGTEAFF. Written as DNA, the CDR3 is TGTGCCAGCAGTCCGGGCTTCAAGGGCACTGAAGCTTTCTTT.

V and J are TRBV7-8 and TRBJ1-2, with no clear D. Trimming removed 2 bases from V and 4 bases from J, with 8 bases in between. Germline assignment: CDR1 SGHVS and CDR2 FQNEAQ. There are 13 residues in the CDR3. The CDR3 protein is CASSLSDGYGYTF. The CDR3 DNA reads TGTGCCAGCAGCTTAAGTGACGGCTATGGCTACACCTTC.

The chain couples TRBV28 to TRBJ2-5; D call uncertain. The DNA matches TRBJ2-7 better at its end, which makes the J call doubtful. CDR1 is MDHEN, CDR2 SYDVKM, per germline. The CDR3 extends over 11 amino acids. CDR3 protein: CASSFFYEQYF. DNA of the CDR3: TGTGCCAGCAGTTTCTTTTACGAGCAGTACTTC.

The chain combines TRBV6-5 with TRBJ1-2, with 7 bases lining up with TRBD1. This CDR3 has 15 amino acids. The junction had 9 bases not matched to a gene; V was cut back by 2 bases and J by 6 bases. From germline, CDR1 is MNHEY and CDR2 SVGAGI. Here the CDR3 DNA reads TGTGCCAGCAGTTACGAAGCAGGGGGAGGGAATGGCTACACCTTC. Amino acid sequence: CASSYEAGGGNGYTF.

This chain connects TRBV15 to TRBJ2-2; a weak D match, TRBD1 (6 bases). This CDR3 has 16 amino acids. The V gene's germline CDR1 is LNHNV and CDR2 YYDKDF (reference sequence). Trimming left V 3 bases short and J 0 bases short, with 11 bases between. CDR3 nucleotide sequence: TGTGCCACCAGCAGTAGACAGGCGACGAACACCGGGGAGCTGTTTTTT. Its protein product is CATSSRQATNTGELFF.

V gene TRBV9 combines with J gene TRBJ1-2; 7 nucleotides align to TRBD1. With 4 bases clipped from V and 5 bases from J, the junction kept 11 bases outside the gene matches. The CDR3 totals 15 residues. CDR1 and CDR2 (germline): SGDLS, YYNGEE. CDR3 bases: TGTGCCAGCAGCCCCTCGACAGGGATAGGTTATGGCTACACCTTC. This gives the protein CASSPSTGIGYGYTF.

This rearrangement joins TRBV7-8 to TRBJ1-4, with D possibly being TRBD1 (5 bases). The CDR3 has 16 residues. Trimming took 1 base from V and 5 from J, leaving 14 bases between them. Germline CDR1 is SGHVS and CDR2 is FQNEAQ. The CDR3 loop reads CASSLGAGTSNEKLFF. For the CDR3, the DNA is TGTGCCAGCAGCTTAGGTGCCGGGACCTCCAATGAAAAACTGTTTTTT.

This chain connects TRBV6-5 to TRBJ2-1; 9 positions match TRBD1. Germline lookup yields CDR1 MNHEY and CDR2 SVGAGI. V shed 6 bases and J 7 bases; nucleotides not matched to a gene: 10. The CDR3 extends over 15 amino acids. CDR3 nucleotides: TGTGCCAGCAGCCCTGGACAGGGGTTGATAAATGAGCAGTTCTTC. This sequence encodes CASSPGQGLINEQFF.

This chain joins TRBV20-1 and TRBJ2-7, with D perhaps TRBD2 (6 bases). The CDR3 consists of 11 residues. Germline CDR1 reads DFQATT; CDR2 reads SNEGSKA (reference sequence). Trimming stripped 5 bases from V and 4 bases from J, with 9 bases between. For the CDR3, the DNA is TGCAGTGCTCCGAGCGGGTACGAGCAGTACTTC. It codes for CSAPSGYEQYF.